These T cell receptor beta chains were read from a single sample in a study of shared clonotypes between healthy human individuals. Here immunoSEQ multiplex PCR was the method, and the copy in TCRdb shows in-frame clones only, minus some. The sample includes over a million clones, about 80% seen only once; the top ten take approximately 1.5%. Sample: memory CD4+ T cells sorted from blood. The receptors were gathered from a man aged 18 to 30 in good health. The CDR3 runs from the conserved cysteine through the conserved F or W. The D gene is left open where the match is weak. The size entry is marked missing in some rows and otherwise reads once, few, many or a size class.

abundance	v_gene	j_gene	d_gene	CDR3nt	CDR3aa
NA	TRBV4-1	TRBJ1-1	NA	TGCGCCAGCAGCCAAGGCCGGGATGGAGCTTTCTTT	CASSQGRDGAFF
NA	TRBV5-1	TRBJ1-1	NA	TGCGCCAGCAGCTTGGAAAGGGCTGCGAACACTGAAGCTTTCTTT	CASSLERAANTEAFF
NA	TRBV6-1	TRBJ2-1	NA	TGTGCCAGCAAGACTGCCGGGTGGGGTGAGCAGTTCTTC	CASKTAGWGEQFF
NA	TRBV11-2	TRBJ2-7	NA	TGTGCCAGCAGCACCCGCAGGGGTAGGTACGAGCAGTACTTC	CASSTRRGRYEQYF
NA	TRBV12-5	TRBJ2-7	NA	TGTGCTAGTGGTTTGGATTCGGCGCCCCCCTACGAGCAGTACTTC	CASGLDSAPPYEQYF
NA	TRBV27	TRBJ1-4	NA	TGTGCCAGCAGTCTCCGGGCCCCCCTTGGGAAACTGTTTTTT	CASSLRAPLGKLFF
once	TRBV7-9	TRBJ2-1	TRBD2	TGTGCCAGCAGCTTTTGGTTAGCGGGAGGCAATGAGCAGTTCTTC	CASSFWLAGGNEQFF
NA	TRBV27	TRBJ2-1	NA	TGTGCCAGCAGGTGGGACATAAGGTCCTACAATGAGCAGTTCTTC	CASRWDIRSYNEQFF
NA	TRBV18	TRBJ1-4	TRBD1	TGTGCCAGCTCACCCACCGGGACAGACAATGAAAAACTGTTTTTT	CASSPTGTDNEKLFF
NA	TRBV4-1	TRBJ2-6	NA	TGCGCCAGCAGCCAAGAAGGGGATGGGGCCAACGTCCTGACTTTC	CASSQEGDGANVLTF
NA	TRBV2	TRBJ2-7	NA	TGTGCCAGCAGTGCGCTAGGGAGCGGAGACTACTACGAGCAGTACTTC	CASSALGSGDYYEQYF
NA	TRBV18	TRBJ2-2	TRBD2	TGTGCCAGCTCACTTCGACTAGCGGGGGCCCGATCGAACACCGGGGAGCTGTTTTTT	CASSLRLAGARSNTGELFF
NA	TRBV10-3	TRBJ2-2	TRBD2	TGTGCCATCAGTGAGATGATGGCGGGGGACACCGGGGAGCTGTTTTTT	CAISEMMAGDTGELFF
NA	TRBV5-4	TRBJ1-2	NA	TGTGCCAGCAGCTCCGGTTCGGGCTATGGCTACACCTTC	CASSSGSGYGYTF
NA	TRBV2	TRBJ2-1	NA	TGTGCCAGCAGTGAGCCGGGATCCCTTGCCAATGAGCAGTTCTTC	CASSEPGSLANEQFF
NA	TRBV2	TRBJ2-7	TRBD2	TGTGCCAGCAGGCTTAGCGGGACCAGGGACGAGCAGTACTTC	CASRLSGTRDEQYF
once	TRBV7-2	TRBJ2-1	TRBD1	TGTGCCAGCAGCTTAAGGCGGGACAGGGCCAACAATGAGCAGTTCTTC	CASSLRRDRANNEQFF
NA	TRBV5-4	TRBJ2-5	NA	TGTGCCAGCAGCTTGTGGGATCAAGAGACCCAGTACTTC	CASSLWDQETQYF
NA	TRBV9	TRBJ1-4	NA	TGTGCCAGCAGCGTAGAGGGCGTTAATGAAAAACTGTTTTTT	CASSVEGVNEKLFF
few	TRBV19	TRBJ1-5	TRBD1	TGTGCCAGTAGTCCCCTCACCGGACAGGGCCATCAGCCCCAGCATTTT	CASSPLTGQGHQPQHF
NA	TRBV2	TRBJ2-3	TRBD2	TGTGCCAGCAGAACGGGCGGGAGTGTGGTAGATACGCAGTATTTT	CASRTGGSVVDTQYF
NA	TRBV19	TRBJ1-1	NA	TGTGCCAGTAGTCCTTCAGGGACCGGGTTCGCTGAAGCTTTCTTT	CASSPSGTGFAEAFF
NA	TRBV9	TRBJ2-5	TRBD2	TGTGCCAGCAGCGTGAGCGGGATGGAGAGAGAGACCCAGTACTTC	CASSVSGMERETQYF
once	TRBV6-5	TRBJ1-5	TRBD1	TGTGCCAGCGGACAGGGGGTACGACAGCCCCAGCATTTT	CASGQGVRQPQHF
NA	TRBV9	TRBJ2-2	TRBD2	TGTGCCAGCAGCCCCCGGACTAGCGGGTTAAGGCGGACCGGGGAGCTGTTTTTT	CASSPRTSGLRRTGELFF
NA	TRBV19	TRBJ2-7	NA	TGTGCCAGTAGTACGACTTACGAGCAGTACTTC	CASSTTYEQYF
few	TRBV6-4	TRBJ2-7	TRBD1	TGTGCCAGCAACCGGGACAGGAGGTCCTACGAGCAGTACTTC	CASNRDRRSYEQYF
few	TRBV28	TRBJ1-2	TRBD1	TGTGCCAGCAGTCCAAGACAGGGGCGTGGCTACACCTTC	CASSPRQGRGYTF
NA	TRBV9	TRBJ1-1	NA	TGTGCCAGCAGCCCTCAAGGTCAATGGAACACTGAAGCTTTCTTT	CASSPQGQWNTEAFF
NA	TRBV19	TRBJ1-6	NA	TGTGCCAGTAGCTCCAAGGGGTTGACCAATAATTCACCCCTCCACTTT	CASSSKGLTNNSPLHF
NA	TRBV27	TRBJ2-2	TRBD2	TGTGCCAGCAGCCGAGCTAGCGGCATCACCGGGGAGCTGTTTTTT	CASSRASGITGELFF
NA	TRBV5-4	TRBJ2-5	TRBD1	TGTGCCAGCAGCTTACTGACAGGGAGAGGGCAAGAGACCCAGTACTTC	CASSLLTGRGQETQYF
once	TRBV7-9	TRBJ2-3	TRBD1	TGTGCCAGCAGCACCGGGACAGGGGCAGATACGCAGTATTTT	CASSTGTGADTQYF
NA	TRBV28	TRBJ2-5	NA	TGTGCCAGCAGCCCCGAATGGCGGGAGACCCAGTACTTC	CASSPEWRETQYF
NA	TRBV5-3	TRBJ1-3	NA	TGTGCCAGAAGCTGGCGGGGTCCCTCTGAAAACACCATATATTTT	CARSWRGPSENTIYF
few	TRBV4-1	TRBJ1-1	NA	TGCGCCAGCAGCCGAAGGGGCACTGAAGCTTTCTTT	CASSRRGTEAFF
once	TRBV4-1	TRBJ2-5	TRBD2	TGCGCCAGCAGCCAGCGCGGGGGCCAAGAGACCCAGTACTTC	CASSQRGGQETQYF
NA	TRBV28	TRBJ2-3	TRBD1	TGTGCCAGCAGGTCAGGGGGAAAAGATACGCAGTATTTT	CASRSGGKDTQYF
NA	TRBV28	TRBJ1-1	NA	TGTGCCAGCAGAACATCAACAGGGTCCCACGCTGAAGCTTTCTTT	CASRTSTGSHAEAFF
NA	TRBV6-1	TRBJ2-3	NA	TGTGCCAGCAGTCACAACCCCCACGGGACAGATACGCAGTATTTT	CASSHNPHGTDTQYF
many	TRBV18	TRBJ1-2	NA	TGTGCCAGCTCACCACCGGGCACAGTTACAGGTAGCTATGGCTACACCTTC	CASSPPGTVTGSYGYTF
once	TRBV6-5	TRBJ1-1	NA	TGTGCCAGCAGCCAGGACTACACTGAAGCTTTCTTT	CASSQDYTEAFF
NA	TRBV7-2	TRBJ2-7	TRBD1	TGTGCCAGCAGCTTAGCTGGGACAGGGGTTGACGAGCAGTACTTC	CASSLAGTGVDEQYF
NA	TRBV5-1	TRBJ2-7	TRBD1	TGCGCCAGCAGCGGGGGACAGGGGGCCGGCGACGAGCAGTACTTC	CASSGGQGAGDEQYF
NA	TRBV4-1	TRBJ2-1	NA	TGCGCCAGCAGCCAAGATCCCGCGGGGAGCTCCTACAATGAGCAGTTCTTC	CASSQDPAGSSYNEQFF
NA	TRBV29-1	TRBJ1-2	NA	TGCAGCGTTGTAGTCCAAGCCGGCCTCGCAGGGCGCGTTGTCTATGGCTACACCTTC	CSVVVQAGLAGRVVYGYTF
NA	TRBV11-3	TRBJ2-5	NA	TGTGCCAGCAGCTTGAGAGGGGCCGAGACCCAGTACTTC	CASSLRGAETQYF
NA	TRBV6-5	TRBJ2-5	NA	TGTGCCAGCAGTTCCGGACTCGTGAGGGAGACCCAGTACTTC	CASSSGLVRETQYF
NA	TRBV7-2	TRBJ2-7	TRBD1	TGTGCCAGCAGCCCGCGGACAGGGAAGGGGAGCTCCTACGAGCAGTACTTC	CASSPRTGKGSSYEQYF
NA	TRBV10-3	TRBJ2-1	TRBD2	TGTGCCATCACTGATTCCCCTAGCGGGAGGCTCAATGAGCAGTTCTTC	CAITDSPSGRLNEQFF